Listed below are T cell receptor beta chains from one sample, sequenced in a study of blood T cell repertoires in COVID-19. Assay used: immunoSEQ multiplex PCR; TCRdb lists only in-frame clones, some missing. The table lists 120,000 or so clones, under 90% of them singletons. Sequences were obtained from peripheral blood. The receptors stem from a woman in her 70s with acute or convalescent COVID-19. CDR3s leave out the opening cysteine and the closing phenylalanine or tryptophan. Fields, in order: clone size, V gene, D gene, J gene, CDR3 protein. D genes are given only for firm matches. A row's size may be missing; if present it is once, few, many or a size class.

.	TRBV10-3	.	TRBJ1-6	AISESGSYNSPLH
.	TRBV11-2	.	TRBJ2-3	ASSLGTPVTDTQY
.	TRBV7-2	TRBD2	TRBJ2-2	ASSSLSGGARHGELF
few	TRBV27	TRBD2	TRBJ2-1	ASRSGGPSYNEQF
.	TRBV7-7	.	TRBJ2-2	ASSTRAGGGGELF
.	TRBV10-3	.	TRBJ1-2	AISSGVENGYT
.	TRBV30	TRBD1	TRBJ1-1	AWRATPGTGDTEAF
.	TRBV19	.	TRBJ2-5	ASSTPGGVEARGETQY
.	TRBV7-9	.	TRBJ1-2	ASSFQGRGYT
once	TRBV2	.	TRBJ1-2	ASSETGPYGYT
.	TRBV19	TRBD1	TRBJ1-2	ARDRGLGYT
.	TRBV13	.	TRBJ1-1	ASSRRASSTEAF
.	TRBV30	.	TRBJ2-1	AWSGHHNEQF
.	TRBV19	.	TRBJ1-6	ASSIGGRGKGPLH
once	TRBV4-1	TRBD1	TRBJ2-2	ASSQGQGLDTGELF
.	TRBV19	TRBD1	TRBJ1-2	ASRGQGLHYGYT
.	TRBV7-8	.	TRBJ1-2	ASSLGRGVDYGYT
.	TRBV7-2	.	TRBJ1-6	ASSLGVVNSPLH
.	TRBV11-3	TRBD2	TRBJ2-1	ASRPRGGAVDEQF
.	TRBV7-2	TRBD1	TRBJ1-1	ASSQTGTGGNTEAF
once	TRBV7-9	.	TRBJ2-1	ASSLVRGSGVNEQF
few	TRBV6-5	.	TRBJ2-2	ASSRDRKNTGELF
.	TRBV19	.	TRBJ1-6	ASTVRTDSPLH
.	TRBV6-5	.	TRBJ1-6	ASSLSQARNSPLH
.	TRBV14	TRBD1	TRBJ2-7	ASGQGWEQY
.	TRBV30	TRBD1	TRBJ2-6	ACLGQGSSGANVLT
.	TRBV10-2	TRBD2	TRBJ2-3	ASSESRLAGAGDTQY
once	TRBV2	TRBD1	TRBJ1-1	ASSDRGVGTEAF
.	TRBV5-1	.	TRBJ1-2	ASSLMGGGGYGYT
.	TRBV14	.	TRBJ1-2	ASSQDRQVQYGYT
few	TRBV10-3	TRBD1	TRBJ1-5	ATTGQEDQPQH
.	TRBV29-1	.	TRBJ1-5	SVADSPGQPQH
.	TRBV27	TRBD1	TRBJ1-1	ASSKTYGTGAKAF